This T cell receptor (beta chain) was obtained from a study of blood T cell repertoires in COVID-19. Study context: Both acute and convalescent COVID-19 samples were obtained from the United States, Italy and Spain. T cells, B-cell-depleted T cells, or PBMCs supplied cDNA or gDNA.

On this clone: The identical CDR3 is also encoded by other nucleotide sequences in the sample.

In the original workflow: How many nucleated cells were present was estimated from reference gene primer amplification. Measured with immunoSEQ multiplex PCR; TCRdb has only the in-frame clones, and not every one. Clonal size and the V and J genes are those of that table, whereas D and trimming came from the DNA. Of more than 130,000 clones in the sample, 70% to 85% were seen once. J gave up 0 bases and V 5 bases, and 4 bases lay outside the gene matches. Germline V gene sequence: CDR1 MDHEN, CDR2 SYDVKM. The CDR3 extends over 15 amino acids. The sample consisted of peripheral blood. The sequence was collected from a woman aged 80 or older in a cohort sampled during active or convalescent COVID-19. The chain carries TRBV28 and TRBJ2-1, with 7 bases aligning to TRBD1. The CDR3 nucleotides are TGTGCCAGCAGTCGAGGGGGCCCCTCCTACAATGAGCAGTTCTTC. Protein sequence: CASSRGGPSYNEQFF.